This T cell receptor (beta chain) emerged from a study of Tregs in tolerant kidney transplant recipients. The study, taken as a whole, reports: Biological reproducibility was not directly addressed in this study. Nucleotide sequences could not be compared across some patients' samples due to primer changes.

As concerns this clone: What it recognizes is unknown.

The protocol was immunoSEQ multiplex PCR, while the TCRdb copy is restricted to in-frame clones and leaves out a portion. There are 65,000 or so clones in the sample; 87% occur only once, and 3.5% to 4% lies in the top ten. Recipients received nonmyeloablative bone marrow transplants from related graft donors, with transient mixed chimerism. Unstimulated regulatory T cells (CD4+CD25+CD127-), CD4+CD25- non-regulatory cells, CD4 and CD8 cells were FACS-sorted from thawed PBMCs. CDR3 length: 14 amino acids. Germline CDR1 reads SNHLY; CDR2 reads FYNNEI. V was cut by 1 base and J by 7 bases, with 11 bases left in between.

The sample consisted of CD4+ T cells from blood (PBMCs), taken 6 months after the transplant. This sequence joins TRBV2 and TRBJ2-1; D unresolved. The clonotype was recovered from a human patient who received a combined kidney and bone marrow transplant. The graft donor may account for some of the T cells. This CDR3 is CASSEDREWNEQFF. In DNA form, the CDR3 reads TGTGCCAGCAGTGAAGATAGAGAGTGGAATGAGCAGTTCTTC.